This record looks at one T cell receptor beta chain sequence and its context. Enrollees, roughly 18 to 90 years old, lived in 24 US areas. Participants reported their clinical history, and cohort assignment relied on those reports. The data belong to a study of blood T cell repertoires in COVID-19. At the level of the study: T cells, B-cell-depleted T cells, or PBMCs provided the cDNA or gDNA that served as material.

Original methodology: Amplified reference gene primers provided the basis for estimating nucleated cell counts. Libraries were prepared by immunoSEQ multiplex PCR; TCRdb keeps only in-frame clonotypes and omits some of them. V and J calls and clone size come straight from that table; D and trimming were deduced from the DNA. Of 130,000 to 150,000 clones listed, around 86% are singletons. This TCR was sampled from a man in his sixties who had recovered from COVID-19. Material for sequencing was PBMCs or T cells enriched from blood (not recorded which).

CDR3 DNA: TGTGCCTGGAACCGGGACAGGGGGCGTCATGAGCAGTTCTTC. Amino acids: CAWNRDRGRHEQFF. The V call is TRBV30, the J call TRBJ2-1; 12 positions agree with TRBD1. V was pared by 4 bases and J by 8 bases, with 6 bases of the junction left unmatched. CDR3 length equals 14 residues. Germline V gene sequence: CDR1 GTSNPN, CDR2 SVGIG (reference sequence).